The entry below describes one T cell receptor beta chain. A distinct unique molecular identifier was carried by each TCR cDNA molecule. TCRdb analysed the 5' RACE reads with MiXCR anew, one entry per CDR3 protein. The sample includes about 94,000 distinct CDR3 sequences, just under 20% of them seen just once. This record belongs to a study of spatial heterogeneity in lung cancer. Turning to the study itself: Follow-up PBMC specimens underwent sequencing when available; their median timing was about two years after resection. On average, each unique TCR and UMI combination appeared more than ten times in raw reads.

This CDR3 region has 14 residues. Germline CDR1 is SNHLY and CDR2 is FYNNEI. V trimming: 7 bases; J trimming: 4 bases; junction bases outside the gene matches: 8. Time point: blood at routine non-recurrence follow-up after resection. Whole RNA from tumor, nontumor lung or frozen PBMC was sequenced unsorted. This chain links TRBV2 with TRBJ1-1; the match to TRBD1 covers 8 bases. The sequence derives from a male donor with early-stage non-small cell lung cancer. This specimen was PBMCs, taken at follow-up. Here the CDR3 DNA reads TGTGCCAGCACCCCCGCGGGACAGGCCACTGAAGCTTTCTTT. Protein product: CASTPAGQATEAFF.